The 6 T cell receptor beta chains given below trace back to one sample, sequenced in a study of blood T cell repertoires in COVID-19. Data came from immunoSEQ multiplex PCR; TCRdb stores just in-frame clones and leaves some out. Altogether some 100,000 clones are present, around 82% being singletons, with the ten largest covering more than 5.5%. Material: peripheral blood. Every receptor here comes from a man between 50 and 59 years old with active or convalescent COVID-19.

The chain joins TRBV7-6 to TRBJ1-5, with 7 nucleotides matching TRBD1. V lost 5 bases, J lost 3 bases, and 7 bases stayed unmatched. This CDR3 has 15 residues. Germline V CDR1 and CDR2: SGHVS, FNYEAQ. CDR3 loop: CASSRTGRNNQPQHF. The CDR3 DNA follows: TGTGCCAGCAGCCGGACAGGCCGCAACAATCAGCCCCAGCATTTT.

As concerns this clone: This CDR3 is also generated by other DNA sequences in the sample. The J gene is TRBJ1-5, the V gene TRBV27; tentative D call: TRBD1 (6 bases). V was clipped by 2 bases and J by 6 bases, with 8 bases between them. The germline CDR1 and CDR2 sequences are MNHEY and SMNVEV (reference sequence). The CDR3 loop spans 13 amino acids. The CDR3 is CASSLTGIQPQHF. DNA of the CDR3: TGTGCCAGCAGTTTAACAGGGATTCAGCCCCAGCATTTT.

The V and J genes are TRBV6-2 or TRBV6-3 and TRBJ2-3, with 12 nucleotides matching TRBD1. The CDR3 is 16 amino acids. CDR1 MNHEY and CDR2 SVGEGT come from the germline V gene. V was pared by 5 bases and J by 4 bases, with 7 bases of the junction left unmatched. The DNA for the CDR3 is TGTGCCAGCAGTCCCGCGGGGACAGGGGGCGCAGATACGCAGTATTTT. Translation: CASSPAGTGGADTQYF.

This CDR3 is CASSSLAGDYTGELFF. The CDR3 region has the DNA TGTGCCAGCAGTTCTCTAGCGGGGGACTACACCGGGGAGCTGTTTTTT. The V gene is TRBV28, the J gene TRBJ2-2; TRBD2 matches 10 bases. This CDR3 spans 16 amino acids. Germline CDR1 MDHEN, CDR2 SYDVKM. V lost 4 bases, J lost 3 bases, and 5 bases stayed unmatched.

In regard to this clone: Other nucleotide sequences in the sample specify the same CDR3. The chain is built from TRBV5-1 and TRBJ2-5; 9 bases match TRBD1. The CDR3 contains 14 residues. J gave up 5 bases and V 4 bases, and 6 bases lay outside the gene matches. Germline lookup yields CDR1 SGHRS and CDR2 YFSETQ. The CDR3, as DNA: TGCGCCAGCAGCCCGGGACAGGGCCGGGAGACCCAGTACTTC. This encodes CASSPGQGRETQYF.

This clone is medium-sized (0.01 to 0.1%) within its sample. Within the sample, other DNA sequences also encode this same CDR3. V is TRBV10-3 and J is TRBJ1-5; the match to TRBD1 covers 10 bases. Looked up from germline, CDR1 is ENHRY and CDR2 is SYGVKD. The CDR3 is 14 residues long. V trimming: 9 bases; J trimming: 0 bases; junction bases outside the gene matches: 2. The CDR3 DNA sequence: TGTGCCATAGGGACAGGGGATAGCAATCAGCCCCAGCATTTT. This encodes CAIGTGDSNQPQHF.